This is a list of T cell receptor beta chains from one sample in a study of blood T cells in healthy people across ages. TCRdb reprocessed the 5' RACE reads via MiXCR and lists one record per CDR3 protein. The table has fewer than 1.5 million distinct CDR3 sequences, around 42% seen once. Input material: blood. These receptors originate from a woman between 18 and 29 years old in good health. Both conserved end residues are part of each CDR3. The order of the fields is CDR3 DNA, CDR3 protein, D gene, clone size, V gene, J gene. The D gene is left open where the match is weak. The size of a clone is reported for some rows only, either as once, few or many, or as a class for expanded clones.

cdr3_nt: TGTGCCAGCAAAAAGGCGGGGACCACAGCGGGCGAGCAGTACTTC
cdr3_aa: CASKKAGTTAGEQYF
d_call: NA
clone_size: few
v_call: TRBV12-3/TRBV12-4
j_call: TRBJ2-7

cdr3_nt: TGTGCCAGCAGCCAATCGAGAGCAGGGGAGACCCAGTACTTC
cdr3_aa: CASSQSRAGETQYF
d_call: NA
clone_size: NA
v_call: TRBV16
j_call: TRBJ2-5

cdr3_nt: TGCGCCAGCAGTGTAGAGAGCTCATATGGCTACACCTTC
cdr3_aa: CASSVESSYGYTF
d_call: NA
clone_size: once
v_call: TRBV10-2
j_call: TRBJ1-2

cdr3_nt: TGTGCCAGCAGTACAAACAAGGGCCCCTATGGCTACACCTTC
cdr3_aa: CASSTNKGPYGYTF
d_call: NA
clone_size: NA
v_call: TRBV12-3/TRBV12-4
j_call: TRBJ1-2

cdr3_nt: TGTGCCAGCAGACAATCAGGGGTCTACGAGCAGTACTTC
cdr3_aa: CASRQSGVYEQYF
d_call: NA
clone_size: few
v_call: TRBV12-3/TRBV12-4
j_call: TRBJ2-7

cdr3_nt: TGTGCCATCAGGGACTACGACAGGGGCCTCTCGGGGAGGAGCACTGAAGCTTTCTTT
cdr3_aa: CAIRDYDRGLSGRSTEAFF
d_call: TRBD1
clone_size: once
v_call: TRBV10-3
j_call: TRBJ1-1

cdr3_nt: TGTGCCAGCAGCTCCATGACAGGGGATAATCAGCCCCAGCATTTT
cdr3_aa: CASSSMTGDNQPQHF
d_call: TRBD1
clone_size: NA
v_call: TRBV7-2
j_call: TRBJ1-5

cdr3_nt: TGCAGTGCTAGATCTGCGGGGGGGACTGAAACGCAGTATTTT
cdr3_aa: CSARSAGGTETQYF
d_call: TRBD2
clone_size: few
v_call: TRBV20-1
j_call: TRBJ2-3

cdr3_nt: TGTGCCAGCAGTTACAGAGGACAGGGGGCGGCTTGGGCCAACGTCCTGACTTTC
cdr3_aa: CASSYRGQGAAWANVLTF
d_call: TRBD1
clone_size: NA
v_call: TRBV6-5
j_call: TRBJ2-6

cdr3_nt: TGCGCCAGCAGCCCGGGGGAGTACGTTAAGAATGAGCAGTTCTTC
cdr3_aa: CASSPGEYVKNEQFF
d_call: NA
clone_size: NA
v_call: TRBV4-1
j_call: TRBJ2-1

cdr3_nt: TGCGCCAGCAGCTTGGGGACTGCGGTTTTGGATACGCAGTATTTT
cdr3_aa: CASSLGTAVLDTQYF
d_call: NA
clone_size: NA
v_call: TRBV5-1
j_call: TRBJ2-3

cdr3_nt: TGTGCCTGGAGTGTACCAGGGGCGGAGACCCAGTACTTC
cdr3_aa: CAWSVPGAETQYF
d_call: NA
clone_size: NA
v_call: TRBV30
j_call: TRBJ2-5

cdr3_nt: TGTGCCAGCAGTTTCCTCGATAATTCACCCCTCCACTTT
cdr3_aa: CASSFLDNSPLHF
d_call: NA
clone_size: NA
v_call: TRBV27
j_call: TRBJ1-6

cdr3_nt: TGCGCCAGCAGCCGCGTTAGTGATCAGCCCCAGCATTTT
cdr3_aa: CASSRVSDQPQHF
d_call: NA
clone_size: NA
v_call: TRBV4-1
j_call: TRBJ1-5

cdr3_nt: TGTGCCAGCAGCTTACACCCCAGGGGAGGGAGCACAGATACGCAGTATTTT
cdr3_aa: CASSLHPRGGSTDTQYF
d_call: NA
clone_size: few
v_call: TRBV7-2
j_call: TRBJ2-3

cdr3_nt: TGCAGTGCTTCATCCGGGACTAGCGAAAACTACAATGAGCAGTTCTTC
cdr3_aa: CSASSGTSENYNEQFF
d_call: TRBD2
clone_size: few
v_call: TRBV20-1
j_call: TRBJ2-1

cdr3_nt: TGTGCCAGCAGCTTACTATGGACAGGAAAGCAGTTCTTC
cdr3_aa: CASSLLWTGKQFF
d_call: TRBD1
clone_size: NA
v_call: TRBV7-2
j_call: TRBJ2-1

cdr3_nt: TGCGCCAGCAGCCAAGATGATGAGGGAGTTACGCAGTATTTT
cdr3_aa: CASSQDDEGVTQYF
d_call: NA
clone_size: many
v_call: TRBV4-1
j_call: TRBJ2-3

cdr3_nt: TGTGCCAGCAGCCACAGGGGGACAGATGGCTACACCTTC
cdr3_aa: CASSHRGTDGYTF
d_call: TRBD1
clone_size: NA
v_call: TRBV3-1
j_call: TRBJ1-2

cdr3_nt: TGTGCCAGCAGCCACGCCATCCAGGATACGCAGTATTTT
cdr3_aa: CASSHAIQDTQYF
d_call: NA
clone_size: few
v_call: TRBV3-1
j_call: TRBJ2-3

cdr3_nt: TGTGCCAGCAGTTACGAGGGTAACTCCTACAATGAGCAGTACTTC
cdr3_aa: CASSYEGNSYNEQYF
d_call: NA
clone_size: NA
v_call: TRBV6-2/TRBV6-3
j_call: TRBJ2-7

cdr3_nt: TGTGCCAGCAGCCCAAGTGGAGGGTTCGAGGCAGGCGAGCAGTACTTC
cdr3_aa: CASSPSGGFEAGEQYF
d_call: NA
clone_size: NA
v_call: TRBV9
j_call: TRBJ2-7

cdr3_nt: TGTGCCATCAGCCCGGGAGGGAGCTCCTACGAGCAGTACTTC
cdr3_aa: CAISPGGSSYEQYF
d_call: TRBD2
clone_size: few
v_call: TRBV10-3
j_call: TRBJ2-7

cdr3_nt: TGCAGCGCGGCCCGGGGAGTAAGCCCCCTCGAGCAGTTCTTC
cdr3_aa: CSAARGVSPLEQFF
d_call: NA
clone_size: NA
v_call: TRBV29-1
j_call: TRBJ2-1

cdr3_nt: TGCAGTGCTATCGAAGCAGGACTAGGCGTAGATACGCAGTATTTT
cdr3_aa: CSAIEAGLGVDTQYF
d_call: TRBD2
clone_size: few
v_call: TRBV20-1
j_call: TRBJ2-3

cdr3_nt: TGCAGTGCTCCCGCGGGGGGGCTACAAGAGACCCAGTACTTC
cdr3_aa: CSAPAGGLQETQYF
d_call: TRBD2
clone_size: NA
v_call: TRBV20-1
j_call: TRBJ2-5

cdr3_nt: TGTGCCAGCAGCCTCTCCGAGCGGAGGTCTGGCTACACCTTC
cdr3_aa: CASSLSERRSGYTF
d_call: NA
clone_size: few
v_call: TRBV12-3/TRBV12-4
j_call: TRBJ1-2

cdr3_nt: TGTGCCAGCAGCCTCTCCGGGACGTACTCCTACGAGCAGTACTTC
cdr3_aa: CASSLSGTYSYEQYF
d_call: NA
clone_size: few
v_call: TRBV3-1
j_call: TRBJ2-7

cdr3_nt: TGTGCCATCAGTGAGTCGGTGGGGGGTTCTGGGGCCAACGTCCTGACTTTC
cdr3_aa: CAISESVGGSGANVLTF
d_call: NA
clone_size: NA
v_call: TRBV10-3
j_call: TRBJ2-6

cdr3_nt: TGTGCCAGCAGCTTAGGTACAGGGGGAAAAGGCAATCAGCCCCAGCATTTT
cdr3_aa: CASSLGTGGKGNQPQHF
d_call: TRBD1
clone_size: NA
v_call: TRBV11-2
j_call: TRBJ1-5

cdr3_nt: TGCGCCAGCAGCCCTGCATCCCTCCGGGGCTTAAGTGGGGCCAACGTCCTGACTTTC
cdr3_aa: CASSPASLRGLSGANVLTF
d_call: NA
clone_size: few
v_call: TRBV5-1
j_call: TRBJ2-6

cdr3_nt: TGTGCCAGCACTCAGGGCGGCGGTCAGCCCCAGCATTTT
cdr3_aa: CASTQGGGQPQHF
d_call: NA
clone_size: NA
v_call: TRBV6-5
j_call: TRBJ1-5

cdr3_nt: TGTGCCAGCAGCGTCCTAACCACAGATACGCAGTATTTT
cdr3_aa: CASSVLTTDTQYF
d_call: NA
clone_size: NA
v_call: TRBV7-9
j_call: TRBJ2-3

cdr3_nt: TGCAGTGCCAGGGGGGGCCCCACAGATACGCAGTATTTT
cdr3_aa: CSARGGPTDTQYF
d_call: NA
clone_size: few
v_call: TRBV20-1
j_call: TRBJ2-3

cdr3_nt: TGTGCCATCAGGGCAGGGGTGGGTCAGCCCCAGCATTTT
cdr3_aa: CAIRAGVGQPQHF
d_call: NA
clone_size: few
v_call: TRBV10-3
j_call: TRBJ1-5

cdr3_nt: TGTGCCAGCAGGCGAGGGGGCACTGGAAACACCATATATTTT
cdr3_aa: CASRRGGTGNTIYF
d_call: TRBD1
clone_size: NA
v_call: TRBV6-2/TRBV6-3
j_call: TRBJ1-3

cdr3_nt: TGTGCCGGCAGCTTCCCGACTAGCGGCCAAGAGACCCAGTACTTC
cdr3_aa: CAGSFPTSGQETQYF
d_call: TRBD2
clone_size: NA
v_call: TRBV7-9
j_call: TRBJ2-5

cdr3_nt: TGTGCCAGCTTAATGGTCACCCTCGCCAATGAGCAGTTCTTC
cdr3_aa: CASLMVTLANEQFF
d_call: NA
clone_size: NA
v_call: TRBV2
j_call: TRBJ2-1

cdr3_nt: TGTGCCAGCAGTTTTCTGCAGGGGAGTAACGAGCAGTACTTC
cdr3_aa: CASSFLQGSNEQYF
d_call: NA
clone_size: few
v_call: TRBV28
j_call: TRBJ2-7

cdr3_nt: TGTGCCAGCAGTTCAAGAGAAGCTAACTATGGCTACACCTTC
cdr3_aa: CASSSREANYGYTF
d_call: NA
clone_size: few
v_call: TRBV6-6
j_call: TRBJ1-2

cdr3_nt: TGCAGTGCCAAGAGGAGTGGGGCTTTTGAAAAACTGTTTTTT
cdr3_aa: CSAKRSGAFEKLFF
d_call: NA
clone_size: few
v_call: TRBV20-1
j_call: TRBJ1-4

cdr3_nt: TGTGCCAGCAGTGAAGGCGAGGGACAGGGGGTGGAGACCCAGTACTTC
cdr3_aa: CASSEGEGQGVETQYF
d_call: TRBD1
clone_size: few
v_call: TRBV2
j_call: TRBJ2-5

cdr3_nt: TGTGCCAGCAGCGCCCATCCCTTGAATGAGCAGTTCTTC
cdr3_aa: CASSAHPLNEQFF
d_call: NA
clone_size: many
v_call: TRBV9
j_call: TRBJ2-1

cdr3_nt: TGTGCCAGCAGCCCCCCCCGGGGGGAGCTGTCCTACGAGCAGTACTTC
cdr3_aa: CASSPPRGELSYEQYF
d_call: TRBD2
clone_size: NA
v_call: TRBV28
j_call: TRBJ2-7

cdr3_nt: TGTGCCAGCAGACCTGAACAGGGTTCCTACGAGCAGTACTTC
cdr3_aa: CASRPEQGSYEQYF
d_call: NA
clone_size: few
v_call: TRBV27
j_call: TRBJ2-7

cdr3_nt: TGCAGTGCTCTATACTTCCCGGAGGGGCTGAACGAGCAGTACTTC
cdr3_aa: CSALYFPEGLNEQYF
d_call: NA
clone_size: NA
v_call: TRBV20-1
j_call: TRBJ2-7

cdr3_nt: TGTGCCAGCAGCCCTCAGGCAGAAGGCACTGAAGCTTTCTTT
cdr3_aa: CASSPQAEGTEAFF
d_call: NA
clone_size: NA
v_call: TRBV7-2
j_call: TRBJ1-1

cdr3_nt: TGTGCCAGCAGCGACGGGACTAGCAAGCAGTACTTC
cdr3_aa: CASSDGTSKQYF
d_call: TRBD2
clone_size: NA
v_call: TRBV7-3
j_call: TRBJ2-5

cdr3_nt: TGTGCCAGCAGTTTAGGGCCCGGGGGAGAGTTCTTC
cdr3_aa: CASSLGPGGEFF
d_call: NA
clone_size: many
v_call: TRBV12-3/TRBV12-4
j_call: TRBJ2-1

cdr3_nt: TGCGCCAGCTCCGGGACTAGGAGCACAGATACGCAGTATTTT
cdr3_aa: CASSGTRSTDTQYF
d_call: TRBD2
clone_size: few
v_call: TRBV5-1
j_call: TRBJ2-3

cdr3_nt: TGTGCCAGCAGCCAATGGGTACAAGCGGACCAGTCCTACGAGCAGTACTTC
cdr3_aa: CASSQWVQADQSYEQYF
d_call: NA
clone_size: few
v_call: TRBV3-1
j_call: TRBJ2-7

cdr3_nt: TGTGCCAGCAGCACACCCGGGACAAAAGCTTTCTTT
cdr3_aa: CASSTPGTKAFF
d_call: NA
clone_size: NA
v_call: TRBV5-4
j_call: TRBJ1-1

cdr3_nt: TGTGCCAGCAGCTTAGTGGACGGAAATCACAATGAGCAGTACTTC
cdr3_aa: CASSLVDGNHNEQYF
d_call: NA
clone_size: few
v_call: TRBV7-9
j_call: TRBJ2-5